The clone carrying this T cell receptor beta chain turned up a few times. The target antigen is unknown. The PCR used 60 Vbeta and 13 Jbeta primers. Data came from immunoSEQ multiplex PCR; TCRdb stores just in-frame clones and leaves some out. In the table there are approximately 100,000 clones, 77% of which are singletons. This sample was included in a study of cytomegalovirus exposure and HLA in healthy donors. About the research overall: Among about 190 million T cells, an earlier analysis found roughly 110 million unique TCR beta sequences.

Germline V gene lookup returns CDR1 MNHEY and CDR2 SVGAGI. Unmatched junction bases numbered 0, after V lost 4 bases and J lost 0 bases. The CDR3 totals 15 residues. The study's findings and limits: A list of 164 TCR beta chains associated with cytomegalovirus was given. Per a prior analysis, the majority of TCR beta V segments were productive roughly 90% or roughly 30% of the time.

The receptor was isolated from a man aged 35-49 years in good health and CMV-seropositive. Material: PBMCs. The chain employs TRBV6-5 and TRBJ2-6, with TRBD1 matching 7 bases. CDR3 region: CASSWDSSGANVLTF. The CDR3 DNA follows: TGTGCCAGCAGTTGGGACAGCTCTGGGGCCAACGTCCTGACTTTC.